This T cell receptor beta chain was recovered during a study of T cell responses to AZD1222 COVID-19 vaccine (dated by TCRdb to the early 2020s). Regarding the study in general: AZD1222 recipients given second doses at about 4 weeks or at about 12 weeks were pooled, since spike-specific TCR depth and breadth were not found to differ between the two schedules. TCR sequencing covered about 230 trial participants: 200 to 210 given two doses of AZD1222 and about 26 given two doses of MenACWY control vaccine. Trial participants were enrolled by age into 18-55, 56-69 and 70-plus year subgroups, with around 140, 26 and 57 TCR-sequenced participants respectively.

Results the study describes overall, beyond this receptor: Participants were mostly white British and included more females than males, and it was suggested by the authors that clonal diversity may have been underestimated. The whole spike protein was spanned by vaccine-associated CD4 TCRs, and dominant responses were seen in regions 160-218 and 743-854. Because no day 14 peak-response samples were available, the repertoires could be characterized only after the peak T cell response. Conclusions about previously exposed vaccinees are limited because only six or seven AZD1222 recipients were SARS-CoV-2 seropositive at baseline. After two AZD1222 doses, both the breadth and the depth of spike-specific TCRs were significantly higher than at day 0 and than in MenACWY recipients. Nearly half of unique spike-specific TCRs reportedly recognized epitopes outside regions mutated in the B.1.351 and B.1.1.7 variants. The 56-69-year group was small, and its depth increase did not reach significance, likely because of low power.

The CDR3 regions of human TCRbeta chains were analyzed by immunosequencing. The paper's processing steps were these. TCRs in the repertoires were compared against a reference library of SARS-CoV-2-specific TCRs that had been generated with the MIRA antigen-specificity platform. Breadth meant the fraction of unique TCRs that were SARS-CoV-2-associated, whereas depth meant the fraction of total T cells that were SARS-CoV-2-associated. Each spike-specific TCR was assigned to its reactive spike region and to a CD4 or CD8 class using the MIRA data. Log10-transformed breadth and depth values were compared by one-way ANOVA with Sidak's multiple comparisons tests. TCRdb holds this immuneACCESS table with in-frame rearrangements only. Some clones are missing; in checked studies, unresolved V genes explain under half, and the rest has no known cause. The DNA was the basis for D and trimming; V, J and clone size are from that table. The sample yields 120,000 to 150,000 clones; about 92% were counted once. The ten most abundant clones make up 1.5% to 2% of the sample.

Spanning cysteine to phenylalanine, the CDR3 consists of 16 amino acids. Only CDR3 DNA remains: 48 bases, in frame from the first base. According to the germline V gene (reference sequence), CDR1 reads SSHAT and CDR2 reads FNYEAQ. Remarks on this clone: Its antigen is unknown. Its ends do not fully match the called genes, so a read error is possible.

The intended sense of this specimen's time point label: baseline before first vaccination. Samples from vaccinated people were obtained from the UK trials COV001 and COV002, which included a single-blind randomized controlled phase 2/3 trial of AZD1222 (ChAdOx1 nCoV-19) in healthy adults. For TCRbeta chain sequencing, PBMC samples from trial participants were taken at day 0 and at day 28 after the second dose. The clonotype was recovered from an adult in good health. Sequencing used peripheral blood, obtained on day 0 of AZD1222 vaccination. The chain links TRBV7-7 with TRBJ1-2, with 9 central nucleotides matching TRBD1. The DNA is as follows: TGTGCTAGCAGCCGACCCGACAGGGGGAGGCATTATGGCTACACCTTC. This is translated as CASSRPDRGRHYGYTF. The reference TRBV7-7 and TRBJ1-2 proteins fill in what lies around the CDR3, so the full variable domain reads GAGVSQSPRYKVTKRGQDVTLRCDPISSHATLYWYQQALGQGPEFLTYFNYEAQPDKSGLPSDRFSAERPEGSISTLTIQRTEQRDSAMYRCASSRPDRGRHYGYTFGSGTRLTVV.